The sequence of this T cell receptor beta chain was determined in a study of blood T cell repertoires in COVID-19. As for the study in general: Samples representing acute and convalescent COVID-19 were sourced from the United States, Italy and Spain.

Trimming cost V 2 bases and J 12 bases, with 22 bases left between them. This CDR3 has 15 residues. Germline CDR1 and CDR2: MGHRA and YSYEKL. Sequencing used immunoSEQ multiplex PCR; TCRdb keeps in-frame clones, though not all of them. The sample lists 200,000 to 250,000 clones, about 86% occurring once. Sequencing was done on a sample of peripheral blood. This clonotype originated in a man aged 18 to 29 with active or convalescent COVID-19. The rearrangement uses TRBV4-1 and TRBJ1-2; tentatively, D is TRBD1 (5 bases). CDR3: CASSQPGTPRRHNTF. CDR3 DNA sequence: TGCGCCAGCAGCCAACCCGGGACTCCCCGGCGGCATAACACCTTC.